One sample yielded the 26 T cell receptor beta chains listed below, sequenced in a study of CD8+ T cells in alopecia areata. After isolation, RNA underwent reverse transcription to generate cDNA as the sequencing template. The repertoire was sequenced with immunoSEQ multiplex PCR; TCRdb's copy has only in-frame clones and lacks some. The sample contains about 110,000 clones, none of them singletons. Sample: lesional skin. The receptor set was obtained from a C3H/HeJ mouse with alopecia areata. Mice of this strain are of MHC haplotype H2-k.

Worth noting for this clone: Gene names are mouse gene names. The CDR3 end falls 4 residues outside the read, so it is completed with the germline J gene. The chain recombines TRBV13-1 with TRBJ2-3; tentative D call: TRBD1 (5 bases). The CDR3 length is 15 residues. The V gene's germline CDR1 is NSHNY and CDR2 SYGAGN. The V and J ends lost 3 bases and 0 bases respectively, with 11 bases between them. The CDR3 bases that were read are TGTGCCAGCAGTGGGACAACAAATAGTGCAGAA. It encodes CASSGTTNSAE. The full CDR3 reads CASSGTTNSAETLYF.

The table lists this clone with a few counts. Gene names and germline refer to mouse. The read halts 4 residues ahead of the CDR3 end, with the missing end drawn from the germline J gene. The rearrangement links TRBV5 to TRBJ2-1; 13 bases align to TRBD2. The junction had 3 bases not matched to a gene; V was cut back by 4 bases and J by 3 bases. Germline values: CDR1 LGHNA, CDR2 YNLKQL (reference sequence). The CDR3 is 16 residues long. CDR3 loop: CASSPGLGGRYAEQFF. The sequenced CDR3 bases are TGTGCCAGCAGCCCCGGACTGGGGGGGCGCTATGCT.

In this sample, this clone turned up a few times. The gene names here belong to mouse. Read sequence stops 4 residues before the CDR3 end, and the germline J gene provides the missing end. This chain uses TRBV5 with TRBJ2-5; D not resolved. CDR1 and CDR2 from the germline V gene are LGHNA and YNLKQL (reference sequence). This CDR3 comprises 12 residues. The CDR3 is CASSQEGDTQYF. The CDR3 bases that were read are TGTGCCAGCAGCCAAGAGGGGGAC.

Turning to this clone: The gene names given are mouse names. Read data end 4 residues before the CDR3 end; the end is taken from the germline J gene. J is TRBJ2-1 and V is TRBV19, with no clear D. The CDR3 contains 11 residues. V lost 7 bases to trimming and J lost 4 bases, with 6 bases between them. Germline-derived CDR1 and CDR2 are FNHDT and SITEND (reference sequence). CDR3 DNA (partial): TGTGCCAGCGTTGGTTATGCT. It translates to CASVGYA. The full CDR3 is CASVGYAEQFF.

Regarding this clone: Gene names and germline refer to mouse. The CDR3 bases that were read are TGTGCCAGCGGTGATGATGACAGATCTAACGAA. Its translation is CASGDDDRSNE. The complete CDR3 protein is CASGDDDRSNERLFF. The rearrangement joins TRBV13-2 to TRBJ1-4; D is perhaps TRBD1 (5 bases). With the read ending 4 residues before the CDR3 end, the germline J gene is used to fill in that end. CDR3 length: 15 residues. Between the trimmed V and J ends, which lost 0 bases and 5 bases, there was a span of 11 bases. In germline, CDR1 is NNHNN, CDR2 SYGAGS (reference sequence).

This clone was detected only a few times. Gene names follow the mouse nomenclature. Coverage ceases 4 residues before the CDR3 finishes, and the germline J gene fills in the end. This chain uses TRBV19 with TRBJ2-5, with 7 positions matching TRBD2. The junction had 6 bases not matched to a gene; V was cut back by 6 bases and J by 2 bases. This CDR3 is 14 amino acids long. Germline V lookup: CDR1 FNHDT, CDR2 SITEND (reference sequence). This CDR3 reads CASTETGIQDTQYF. The DNA read from the CDR3 is TGTGCCAGCACCGAGACTGGGATCCAAGAC.

About this clone itself: Genes here carry mouse names. The sequenced CDR3 bases are TGCACCTGCAGTGCAGTCACAGGAGAA. Its protein product is CTCSAVTGE. The complete CDR3 reads CTCSAVTGETLYF. V is TRBV1 and J is TRBJ2-3; perhaps TRBD1 as D (5 bases). With the read ending 4 residues before the CDR3 end, the germline J gene is used to fill in that end. The CDR3 is 13 amino acids. Germline lookup yields CDR1 NSQYPW and CDR2 LRSPGD (reference sequence).

This clone was seen at least ten times. Germline and genes: mouse. The read ends 4 residues shy of where the CDR3 ends; the end is completed using the germline J gene. The rearrangement uses TRBV1 and TRBJ2-1, with D maybe TRBD1 (6 bases). The V gene's germline CDR1 is NSQYPW and CDR2 LRSPGD (reference sequence). The CDR3 has 15 residues. V was shortened by 0 bases and J by 3 bases, with 9 bases between the two germline ends. CDR3 region: CTCSAEDRSYAEQFF. The covered CDR3 bases are TGCACCTGCAGTGCAGAGGACAGATCCTATGCT.

In regard to this clone: At residue 14, the TCRdb protein departs from the DNA translation, so the protein shown here was derived from the DNA itself. Germline and genes here are mouse. The sequenced fragment ends 3 residues before the CDR3 boundary, so the rest is inferred from the germline J gene. The chain links TRBV13-3 to TRBJ1-3; 10 positions match TRBD1. Trimming removed 0 bases from V and 3 bases from J; junction bases left unmatched: 6. Germline V gene data show CDR1 as NNHDY and CDR2 as SYVADS. The CDR3 spans 17 residues. The part of the CDR3 DNA that was read is TGTGCCAGCAGTGATGCAGCCGGGACAGGGGATGGAAATACG. Its protein is CASSDAAGTGDGNT. The CDR3 as a whole reads CASSDAAGTGDGNTLYF.

Points on this clone: All gene names here are mouse names. The part of the CDR3 DNA that was read is TGCACCTGCAGTGCAGGAGGGGGGGTCTAT. This encodes CTCSAGGGVY. The complete CDR3 sequence is CTCSAGGGVYEQYF. The V call is TRBV1, the J call TRBJ2-7; TRBD2 might be the D (7 bases). The sequence runs out 4 residues before the end of the CDR3; the remainder is reconstructed from the germline J gene. This CDR3 is built from 14 residues. Germline V gene data show CDR1 as NSQYPW and CDR2 as LRSPGD (reference sequence). The V and J ends lost 1 base and 3 bases respectively, with 10 bases between them.

This clone has just a few counts. Mouse names are used for the genes. The chain's CDR3 is CASSLTGVQDTQYF. The sequenced CDR3 bases are TGTGCCAGCAGTCTAACAGGGGTCCAAGAC. V gene TRBV13-3 combines with J gene TRBJ2-5, with 7 nucleotides matching TRBD1. The CDR3 end falls 4 residues outside the read, so it is completed with the germline J gene. The germline V gene has CDR1 NNHDY and CDR2 SYVADS. CDR3 length equals 14 residues. The J segment lost 2 bases and the V segment lost 4 bases, leaving 4 bases of the junction unmatched.

On this clone itself: The gene names given are mouse names. The CDR3 DNA, read in part, is TGTGCTAGCAGTAGAGTGCCAGAATCCAACGAA. It codes for CASSRVPESNE. From start to end, the CDR3 is CASSRVPESNERLFF. The chain is built from TRBV17 and TRBJ1-4; no reliable D call. The sequence runs out 4 residues before the end of the CDR3; the remainder is reconstructed from the germline J gene. The germline V gene has CDR1 MNHDT and CDR2 YYDKIL. V was trimmed by 1 base and J by 2 bases, leaving 8 bases between them. CDR3 length equals 15 residues.

In this sample, this clone turned up a few times. Gene labels here are mouse ones. The CDR3 end is not reached by the read, which stops 4 residues before it; the germline J gene fills it in. This chain joins TRBV19 and TRBJ2-5, with 9 bases that match TRBD1. CDR3 length: 14 residues. Looked up from germline, CDR1 is FNHDT and CDR2 is SITEND (reference sequence). The part of the CDR3 DNA that was read is TGTGCCAGCATCCCCGGGACAGGGAAAGAC. Translation: CASIPGTGKD. The CDR3 in full is CASIPGTGKDTQYF.

Concerning this clone itself: Gene names refer to mouse genes. The read finishes 4 residues shy of the CDR3 end, and the germline J gene is used to complete it. The chain recombines TRBV13-1 with TRBJ2-1; TRBD2 aligns across 10 bases. The germline gives CDR1 NSHNY, CDR2 SYGAGN. This CDR3 is 15 amino acids long. V gave up 6 bases and J gave up 2 bases; unmatched junction bases: 5. The sequenced part of the CDR3 DNA is TGTGCCAGCACCCAACTGGGGGGGGACTATGCT. Protein product: CASTQLGGDYA. The complete CDR3 sequence is CASTQLGGDYAEQFF.

Only a few counts were recorded for this clone. At residue 13, the TCRdb protein and translated DNA are inconsistent; the protein given comes from the DNA. Genes and germline are mouse. The CDR3 extends 3 residues past the end of the read, so its final part is completed from the germline J gene. This chain joins TRBV14 and TRBJ1-3; TRBD1 might be the D (5 bases). V lost 3 bases, J lost 1 base, and 14 bases lay in between. CDR3 length: 16 amino acids. Germline loops: CDR1 SGHDT, CDR2 FRDEAV. Incomplete CDR3 DNA: TGTGCCAGCAGTTCCCCGACAGATCTGTCTGGAAATACG. Translating it yields CASSSPTDLSGNT. The whole CDR3 is CASSSPTDLSGNTLYF.

This clone was detected only a few times. Genes here carry mouse names. The CDR3 goes on 4 residues after the read ends, and that part is filled in from the germline J gene. The chain joins TRBV1 to TRBJ2-1; maybe TRBD2 (5 bases). The CDR3 has 15 residues. The germline CDR1 and CDR2 sequences are NSQYPW and LRSPGD (reference sequence). Trimming cost V 3 bases and J 0 bases, with 9 bases left between them. CDR3 bases read: TGCACCTGCAGTGCTCCTGGGCATAACTATGCT. Encoded protein: CTCSAPGHNYA. The whole CDR3 is CTCSAPGHNYAEQFF.

At least ten counts were recorded for this clone. Mouse germline and gene names are used. The read finishes 4 residues shy of the CDR3 end, and the germline J gene is used to complete it. This sequence joins TRBV13-3 and TRBJ1-2, with 10 bases aligning to TRBD1. The junction had 4 bases not matched to a gene; V was cut back by 4 bases and J by 4 bases. The length of the CDR3 is 14 residues. Germline V lookup: CDR1 NNHDY, CDR2 SYVADS. CDR3 DNA, as far as it was read: TGTGCCAGCAGTTCGGGACAGGGGATCTCC. Protein product: CASSSGQGIS. The complete CDR3 protein is CASSSGQGISDYTF.

Comment on this clone: Gene names are the mouse ones. The CDR3 goes on 4 residues after the read ends, and that part is filled in from the germline J gene. The chain has TRBV13-1 and TRBJ1-4; 10 bases are shared with TRBD1. Germline lookup yields CDR1 NSHNY and CDR2 SYGAGN. The CDR3 has 16 residues. Trimming removed 1 base from V and 6 bases from J; junction bases left unmatched: 6. Incomplete CDR3 DNA: TGTGCCAGCAGTGATCCGGGACAGGGGTCGGACGAA. It is translated as CASSDPGQGSDE. The whole CDR3 region reads CASSDPGQGSDERLFF.

This clone appeared a few times. The gene names given are mouse names. The read halts 4 residues ahead of the CDR3 end, with the missing end drawn from the germline J gene. This chain joins TRBV1 and TRBJ1-1; maybe TRBD1 (5 bases). Per the germline V gene, CDR1 is NSQYPW and CDR2 is LRSPGD (reference sequence). The V end was cut by 1 base, the J end by 0 bases, with 9 bases between. CDR3 length: 15 amino acids. The DNA read from the CDR3 is TGCACCTGCAGTGCAGGGAAGGGGTCAAACACA. Amino acid sequence: CTCSAGKGSNT. The whole CDR3 is CTCSAGKGSNTEVFF.

A word on this clone: Mouse gene names apply. The read is 4 residues too short to cover the CDR3 end, so that end is filled in from the germline J gene. The chain links TRBV13-3 to TRBJ2-3, with TRBD2 matching 9 bases. J gave up 3 bases and V 1 base, and 6 bases lay outside the gene matches. This CDR3 comprises 16 residues. In germline, CDR1 is NNHDY, CDR2 SYVADS. CDR3 sequence: CASSDRLGVGAETLYF. CDR3 DNA, as far as it was read: TGTGCCAGCAGTGATCGACTGGGGGTTGGGGCAGAA.

To note about this clone: Gene names denote mouse genes. CDR3 sequence reads: CASSIEGHVNQDTQYF. The part of the CDR3 DNA that was read is TGTGCCAGCAGTATAGAAGGACACGTTAACCAAGAC. The V and J genes are TRBV19 and TRBJ2-5; possible D gene TRBD1, 5 bases. The read terminates 4 residues ahead of where the CDR3 ends, so the germline J gene completes it. Germline assignment: CDR1 FNHDT and CDR2 SITEND (reference sequence). This CDR3 is built from 16 residues. V was pared by 0 bases and J by 0 bases, with 11 bases between.

This clone has more than one count but fewer than ten. Genes here carry mouse names. Sequencing ends 4 residues short of the CDR3 end; the germline J gene provides the rest. The chain carries TRBV1 and TRBJ2-3; D is perhaps TRBD2 (6 bases). V lost 3 bases and J lost 0, with 10 bases in between. The CDR3 is 15 residues long. The V gene's germline CDR1 is NSQYPW and CDR2 LRSPGD (reference sequence). CDR3 in amino acids: CTCSATGTSAETLYF. The covered CDR3 bases are TGCACCTGCAGTGCTACCGGGACTAGTGCAGAA.

Concerning this clone itself: All gene names here are mouse names. Read sequence stops 4 residues before the CDR3 end, and the germline J gene provides the missing end. V usage is TRBV1 and J usage is TRBJ1-4, with 9 bases matching TRBD1. Germline CDR1 is NSQYPW and CDR2 is LRSPGD (reference sequence). With V trimmed by 1 base and J by 3 bases, 3 bases remained unmatched. The CDR3 length is 16 residues. CDR3 region: CTCSAGGDRANERLFF. The sequenced CDR3 bases are TGCACCTGCAGTGCAGGGGGGGACAGGGCCAACGAA.

Worth noting for this clone: The gene symbols are mouse symbols. Sequencing ends 4 residues short of the CDR3 end; the germline J gene provides the rest. This chain uses TRBV19 with TRBJ1-4; maybe TRBD1 (6 bases). Germline V gene data show CDR1 as FNHDT and CDR2 as SITEND (reference sequence). V lost 3 bases to trimming and J lost 0 bases, with 12 bases between them. The length of the CDR3 is 16 residues. The sequenced part of the CDR3 DNA is TGTGCCAGCAGTACAGGGGAGGGATTTTCCAACGAA. Translation gives CASSTGEGFSNE. The whole CDR3 is CASSTGEGFSNERLFF.

This clone was picked up many times. These gene names are mouse names. The CDR3 is cut off 4 residues early in the read; its end comes from the germline J gene. V is TRBV13-3 and J is TRBJ1-2; 7 nucleotides align to TRBD1. Germline V gives CDR1 NNHDY, CDR2 SYVADS. With V trimmed by 0 bases and J by 3 bases, 8 bases remained unmatched. This CDR3 comprises 16 residues. CDR3 bases read: TGTGCCAGCAGTGATGCAGGGGGGGCGCGGGACTCC. This gives the protein CASSDAGGARDS. Given in full, the CDR3 is CASSDAGGARDSDYTF.

A note on this clone: Here the gene names and germline are mouse. The read terminates 4 residues before the CDR3 end, so the remaining end is supplied by the germline J gene. V and J are TRBV13-1 and TRBJ2-3; D possibly corresponds to TRBD2 (6 bases). The CDR3 contains 15 residues. With 2 bases removed from V and 0 bases from J, the gap between germline ends came to 10 bases. Germline V gene sequence: CDR1 NSHNY, CDR2 SYGAGN. The CDR3: CASSEGLSSAETLYF. The CDR3 bases that were read are TGTGCCAGCAGTGAGGGACTTTCTAGTGCAGAA.